This T cell receptor (beta chain) was identified in a study of regulatory T cells in long-lasting Graves disease. The V end was cut by 4 bases, the J end by 5 bases, with 12 bases between. CDR1 is SGDLS and CDR2 is YYNGEE in the germline V gene. This CDR3 contains 13 residues. Time point reported: newly diagnosed GD, antithyroid drugs for less than 3 months. The authors made the TCR library using RNA they extracted from PBMCs. Through Arm-PCR of CDR3 regions and iRepertoire HTBI primers, TCR beta libraries were built. TCRdb re-called the multiplex PCR reads through MiXCR, storing one row per CDR3 protein. The sample consists of under 450,000 distinct CDR3 sequences, 16% of them appearing once. This sample was shared with a second study, whose subject was T cells in Graves' hyperthyroidism and ophthalmopathy.

The TCR was taken from a woman aged 18-29 years with Graves disease. The material sequenced was peripheral blood mononuclear cells (PBMCs), taken at new diagnosis, from a patient treated with antithyroid drugs. This chain joins TRBV9 and TRBJ1-1; unclear D gene. The CDR3 loop is CASSPSSWTEAFF. The CDR3 bases are TGTGCCAGCAGCCCCTCTTCTTGGACTGAAGCTTTCTTT.